Listed below are T cell receptor beta chains from one sample, sequenced in a study of shared clonotypes between healthy human individuals. The assay was immunoSEQ multiplex PCR, and TCRdb's table has in-frame clones only and misses some. The data hold roughly 850,000 clones, with approximately 96% observed a single time. Material for sequencing was naive CD8+ T cells sorted from blood. Every receptor here comes from a man aged 30 to 39 in good health. Both conserved end residues are part of each CDR3. The D gene is left open where the match is weak. Some rows have no size entry. The others give once, few or many, or a class for an expanded clone.

d_call: -
v_call: TRBV7-8
clone_size: -
j_call: TRBJ2-7
cdr3_nt: TGTGCCAGCAGCTTCATCTCGTCCGAGCAGTACTTC
cdr3_aa: CASSFISSEQYF

d_call: -
v_call: TRBV5-4
clone_size: -
j_call: TRBJ1-5
cdr3_nt: TGTGCCAGCAGCTTGGATCCGGGGCCTGATCAGCCCCAGCATTTT
cdr3_aa: CASSLDPGPDQPQHF

d_call: -
v_call: TRBV7-9
clone_size: -
j_call: TRBJ1-2
cdr3_nt: TGTGCCAGCAGCTTAGCGCGAGGAGAGCTCTATGGCTACACCTTC
cdr3_aa: CASSLARGELYGYTF

d_call: -
v_call: TRBV6-5
clone_size: -
j_call: TRBJ1-5
cdr3_nt: TGTGCCAGCAGACTTACTGGACGGGGACAGCCCCAGCATTTT
cdr3_aa: CASRLTGRGQPQHF

d_call: -
v_call: TRBV29-1
clone_size: -
j_call: TRBJ1-2
cdr3_nt: TGCAGCGTTGAAGATCGGAGGGAGGCGGAGTTTTCTATCCTCTATGGCTACACCTTC
cdr3_aa: CSVEDRREAEFSILYGYTF

d_call: TRBD2
v_call: TRBV4-3
clone_size: once
j_call: TRBJ2-7
cdr3_nt: TGCGCCAGCAGCCAAGGGACTAGCGGGACCTACGAGCAGTACTTC
cdr3_aa: CASSQGTSGTYEQYF

d_call: TRBD2
v_call: TRBV29-1
clone_size: -
j_call: TRBJ2-7
cdr3_nt: TGCAGCGTCTTACTAGCGGGAGGTCCCATATACGAGCAGTACTTC
cdr3_aa: CSVLLAGGPIYEQYF

d_call: -
v_call: TRBV28
clone_size: -
j_call: TRBJ2-1
cdr3_nt: TGTGCCAGCAGCCTCCCTTTTGGGGCAGACTCCTACAATGAGCAGTTCTTC
cdr3_aa: CASSLPFGADSYNEQFF

d_call: TRBD1
v_call: TRBV28
clone_size: -
j_call: TRBJ1-1
cdr3_nt: TGTGCCAGCGACGGCAGTTTACGGGACAGGGGAAACACTGAAGCTTTCTTT
cdr3_aa: CASDGSLRDRGNTEAFF

d_call: -
v_call: TRBV27
clone_size: -
j_call: TRBJ1-2
cdr3_nt: TGTGCCAGCAGTTCTGGCGGTCGGACTGATGGCTACACCTTC
cdr3_aa: CASSSGGRTDGYTF

d_call: -
v_call: TRBV18
clone_size: -
j_call: TRBJ2-2
cdr3_nt: TGTGCCAGCTCACCACGCGACGGGGGGAACACCGGGGAGCTGTTTTTT
cdr3_aa: CASSPRDGGNTGELFF

d_call: -
v_call: TRBV28
clone_size: once
j_call: TRBJ2-1
cdr3_nt: TGTGCCAGCAGGGGGACGAGCTCCTACAATGAGCAGTTCTTC
cdr3_aa: CASRGTSSYNEQFF

d_call: -
v_call: TRBV30
clone_size: -
j_call: TRBJ2-7
cdr3_nt: TGTGCCTGGAGTGTACCCAGGCCCGGGGAGCAGTACTTC
cdr3_aa: CAWSVPRPGEQYF

d_call: -
v_call: TRBV5-6
clone_size: -
j_call: TRBJ2-2
cdr3_nt: TGTGCCAGCAGCTCCGCCCTGGTGAATACGAACACCGGGGAGCTGTTTTTT
cdr3_aa: CASSSALVNTNTGELFF

d_call: -
v_call: TRBV15
clone_size: -
j_call: TRBJ2-7
cdr3_nt: TGTGCCACCAGCAGAGATCGATCTATTTCCTACGAGCAGTACTTC
cdr3_aa: CATSRDRSISYEQYF

d_call: TRBD2
v_call: TRBV29-1
clone_size: -
j_call: TRBJ2-1
cdr3_nt: TGCAGCGTTGAAGACGGGGGGAAAGAGTGGGATGAGCAGTTCTTC
cdr3_aa: CSVEDGGKEWDEQFF

d_call: TRBD2
v_call: TRBV27
clone_size: -
j_call: TRBJ2-1
cdr3_nt: TGTGCCAGCAGACCCCTAGGGACTAGCGCCTACAATGAGCAGTTCTTC
cdr3_aa: CASRPLGTSAYNEQFF

d_call: TRBD1
v_call: TRBV4-1
clone_size: -
j_call: TRBJ2-4
cdr3_nt: TGCGCCAGCAGCCAAGATCCGGGACAGAGGAACATTCAGTACTTC
cdr3_aa: CASSQDPGQRNIQYF

d_call: TRBD1
v_call: TRBV27
clone_size: -
j_call: TRBJ2-7
cdr3_nt: TGTGCCAGCAGTTCCTACAGGGGCCGCTACGAGCAGTACTTC
cdr3_aa: CASSSYRGRYEQYF

d_call: -
v_call: TRBV9
clone_size: -
j_call: TRBJ1-1
cdr3_nt: TGTGCCAGCAGCCGCAGCGGAACGGGTATGAACACTGAAGCTTTCTTT
cdr3_aa: CASSRSGTGMNTEAFF

d_call: TRBD2
v_call: TRBV6-6
clone_size: -
j_call: TRBJ2-1
cdr3_nt: TGTGCCAGCGGGACTAGCGAGGTCAATGAGCAGTTCTTC
cdr3_aa: CASGTSEVNEQFF

d_call: -
v_call: TRBV5-1
clone_size: -
j_call: TRBJ2-2
cdr3_nt: TGCGCCAGCAGCTTTAGGCCTCAGGAAACCCCCGAAACCGGGGAGCTGTTTTTT
cdr3_aa: CASSFRPQETPETGELFF

d_call: -
v_call: TRBV19
clone_size: once
j_call: TRBJ1-2
cdr3_nt: TGTGCCAGTAGTATACCCCACTTTGATGATTCAAACTATGGCTACACCTTC
cdr3_aa: CASSIPHFDDSNYGYTF

d_call: TRBD2
v_call: TRBV6-5
clone_size: -
j_call: TRBJ2-3
cdr3_nt: TGTGCCAGCAGTTACACTAGCGGATCCACAGATACGCAGTATTTT
cdr3_aa: CASSYTSGSTDTQYF

d_call: -
v_call: TRBV30
clone_size: once
j_call: TRBJ2-7
cdr3_nt: TGTGCCTGGACTAGATCAGCCTACGAGCAGTACTTC
cdr3_aa: CAWTRSAYEQYF

d_call: -
v_call: TRBV7-8
clone_size: -
j_call: TRBJ2-3
cdr3_nt: TGTGCCAGCAGCTTAGAGGTACATACGCAGTATTTT
cdr3_aa: CASSLEVHTQYF

d_call: -
v_call: TRBV7-7
clone_size: -
j_call: TRBJ2-1
cdr3_nt: TGTGCTAGCAGCTTAACGGCGGATTCCTACAATGAGCAGTTCTTC
cdr3_aa: CASSLTADSYNEQFF

d_call: TRBD2
v_call: TRBV9
clone_size: -
j_call: TRBJ2-2
cdr3_nt: TGTGCCAGCAGCGTAGGTACAGCGGGGGGTTTCAATACCAGCACCGGGGAGCTGTTTTTT
cdr3_aa: CASSVGTAGGFNTSTGELFF

d_call: -
v_call: TRBV7-9
clone_size: -
j_call: TRBJ2-1
cdr3_nt: TGTGCCAGCAGCTTAGAAGCATACAATGAGCAGTTCTTC
cdr3_aa: CASSLEAYNEQFF

d_call: -
v_call: TRBV5-1
clone_size: -
j_call: TRBJ2-7
cdr3_nt: TGCGCCAGCAGCTTGGGGTCCCTCCGGGGGTACGAGCAGTACTTC
cdr3_aa: CASSLGSLRGYEQYF

d_call: -
v_call: TRBV11-2
clone_size: -
j_call: TRBJ2-2
cdr3_nt: TGTGCCAGCAGCTACACCGGGGAGCTGTTTTTT
cdr3_aa: CASSYTGELFF

d_call: -
v_call: TRBV7-6
clone_size: -
j_call: TRBJ1-1
cdr3_nt: TGTGCCAGCAGCTTGAGAGGGCTCGACACTGAAGCTTTCTTT
cdr3_aa: CASSLRGLDTEAFF

d_call: -
v_call: TRBV19
clone_size: -
j_call: TRBJ1-4
cdr3_nt: TGTGCCAGCAACCTAAGAGGGATTTCAACACTTAATGAAAAACTGTTTTTT
cdr3_aa: CASNLRGISTLNEKLFF

d_call: -
v_call: TRBV7-9
clone_size: -
j_call: TRBJ2-1
cdr3_nt: TGTGCCAGCAGTACAGGTCTAGCGAACAATGAGCAGTTCTTC
cdr3_aa: CASSTGLANNEQFF

d_call: TRBD2
v_call: TRBV29-1
clone_size: -
j_call: TRBJ2-7
cdr3_nt: TGCAGCGTTGAGTCCGGGACTAGCGGGTCACAAGGCTCCTACGAGCAGTACTTC
cdr3_aa: CSVESGTSGSQGSYEQYF

d_call: TRBD1
v_call: TRBV27
clone_size: -
j_call: TRBJ2-7
cdr3_nt: TGTGCCAGCAGCACGGGACAGGGATACTCCTACGAGCAGTACTTC
cdr3_aa: CASSTGQGYSYEQYF

d_call: -
v_call: TRBV28
clone_size: -
j_call: TRBJ2-1
cdr3_nt: TGTGCCAGCAGTATAAACGAACACTCCTACAATGAGCAGTTCTTC
cdr3_aa: CASSINEHSYNEQFF

d_call: TRBD2
v_call: TRBV28
clone_size: -
j_call: TRBJ2-7
cdr3_nt: TGTGCCAGCAGAACTAGCGGGAGCATGAACGAGCAGTACTTC
cdr3_aa: CASRTSGSMNEQYF

d_call: -
v_call: TRBV27
clone_size: -
j_call: TRBJ2-7
cdr3_nt: TGTGCCAGCAGTTTATTTGGCAAGCGGACCTACGAGCAGTACTTC
cdr3_aa: CASSLFGKRTYEQYF

d_call: -
v_call: TRBV29-1
clone_size: -
j_call: TRBJ2-2
cdr3_nt: TGCAGCGTTGAAAGGTCCGGAAACACCGGGGAGCTGTTTTTT
cdr3_aa: CSVERSGNTGELFF

d_call: -
v_call: TRBV11-2
clone_size: -
j_call: TRBJ2-7
cdr3_nt: TGTGCCAGCACCGCGAGGACGGACGATAAATACTACGAGCAGTACTTC
cdr3_aa: CASTARTDDKYYEQYF

d_call: -
v_call: TRBV29-1
clone_size: -
j_call: TRBJ2-3
cdr3_nt: TGCAGCGTTGTCGGGGGAGACCTTCGAGGAGATACGCAGTATTTT
cdr3_aa: CSVVGGDLRGDTQYF